This T cell receptor (beta chain) is drawn from a study of cytomegalovirus exposure and HLA in healthy donors listed by TCRdb under 2017. Regarding the complete study: According to a later analysis, the approximately 130 validation repertoires were produced on the same platform as the approximately 690 repertoires of the first cohort. The aim of the study was to test whether cataloging public T cell receptors could identify signatures of past pathogen exposure. Along with the approximately 620-subject first cohort, a separate validation cohort of over a hundred different subjects was used. To predict cytomegalovirus infection status, the study combined high-throughput TCR immunosequencing, statistical association of individual TCRs with disease status, and machine learning. Study-level results and caveats: The authors suggested that the approach could potentially be generalized to other disease states and immunological phenotypes. The study gave a list of roughly 150 TCR beta chains associated with cytomegalovirus. Of the cluster scores, roughly 95% were above 0 in a later analysis, which found that TCRs clustered in the first cohort also tended to co-occur in the approximately 120 validation repertoires. In both the original and validation cohorts, the classifier was reported to diagnose cytomegalovirus status with high specificity and sensitivity. In vitro tests confirmed that a few of the cytomegalovirus-associated TCR beta chains recognize cytomegalovirus antigens. A later analysis lacked HLA typing for the validation cohort, so it scored co-occurrence in that cohort across all 110 or so repertoires. While some public TCRs were present in many individuals, most TCR sequences turned up only very rarely across donors.

In the germline V gene, CDR1 corresponds to SGHDT and CDR2 to YYEEEE. V is cut by 4 bases and J by 7 bases, and the space between the germline ends is 15 bases. The CDR3 holds 14 amino acids from the cysteine to the phenylalanine. The retained sequence is limited to the CDR3, 42 bases, with the frame set at the first base. The method behind the library was the immunoSEQ multiplex PCR assay. The authors' pipeline ran thus. A statistical classification framework was developed to diagnose cytomegalovirus status using the catalog of TCR beta chain sequences. TCRdb mirrors the immuneACCESS table, restricted to in-frame sequences. Some clones are absent from its copies; in checked studies, under half trace to an unresolved V gene, and the reason for the others is unknown. V, J and clone size were drawn from that table, and D and trimming were deduced from the DNA. This sample is represented by roughly 43,000 clones; approximately 90% of them were singletons. Of the sample, over 5% is held by the ten largest clones.

The donors belonged to the validation cohort of over a hundred subjects, which was separate from the roughly 670-subject first cohort. As to this clone: Which antigen it targets is not known. No base-level quality is on record; no much larger clone is a single base apart.

This TCR derives from a man younger than 35 in good health and CMV-seronegative. The chain joins TRBV5-6 to TRBJ1-5, with TRBD1 as a weak D call on 6 bases. Sequenced material: PBMCs. CDR3 loop: CASSQQGTGQPQHF. The nucleotide sequence is TGTGCCAGCAGCCAACAGGGAACGGGGCAGCCCCAGCATTTT.